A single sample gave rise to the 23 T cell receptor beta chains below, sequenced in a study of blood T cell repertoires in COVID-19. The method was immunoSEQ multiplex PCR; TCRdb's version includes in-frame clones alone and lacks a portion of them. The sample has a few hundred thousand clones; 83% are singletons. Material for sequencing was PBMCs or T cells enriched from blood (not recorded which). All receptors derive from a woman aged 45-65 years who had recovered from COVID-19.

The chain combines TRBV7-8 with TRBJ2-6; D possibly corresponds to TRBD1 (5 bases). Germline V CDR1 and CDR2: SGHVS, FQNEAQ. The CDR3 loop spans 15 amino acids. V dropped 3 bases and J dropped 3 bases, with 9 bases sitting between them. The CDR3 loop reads CASSFRVGGANVLTF. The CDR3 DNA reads TGTGCCAGCAGCTTCAGGGTTGGTGGGGCCAACGTCCTGACTTTC.

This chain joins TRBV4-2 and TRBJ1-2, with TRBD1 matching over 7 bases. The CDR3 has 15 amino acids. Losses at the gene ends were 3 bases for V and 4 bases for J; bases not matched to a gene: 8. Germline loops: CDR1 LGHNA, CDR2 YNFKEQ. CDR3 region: CASSQPGTEAYGYTF. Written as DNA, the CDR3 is TGTGCCAGCAGCCAGCCCGGGACAGAAGCCTATGGCTACACCTTC.

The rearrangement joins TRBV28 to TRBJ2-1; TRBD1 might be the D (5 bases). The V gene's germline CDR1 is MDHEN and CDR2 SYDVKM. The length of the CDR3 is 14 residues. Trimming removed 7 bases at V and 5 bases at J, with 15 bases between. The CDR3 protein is CASKHRRGNNEQFF. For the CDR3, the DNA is TGTGCCAGCAAACACAGGAGAGGTAACAATGAGCAGTTCTTC.

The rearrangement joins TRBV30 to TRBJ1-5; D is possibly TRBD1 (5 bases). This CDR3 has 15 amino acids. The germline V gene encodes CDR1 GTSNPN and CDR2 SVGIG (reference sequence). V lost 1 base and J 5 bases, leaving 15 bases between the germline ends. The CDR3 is CAWSAIGTYDQPQHF. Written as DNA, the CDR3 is TGTGCCTGGAGTGCTATCGGGACTTACGATCAGCCCCAGCATTTT.

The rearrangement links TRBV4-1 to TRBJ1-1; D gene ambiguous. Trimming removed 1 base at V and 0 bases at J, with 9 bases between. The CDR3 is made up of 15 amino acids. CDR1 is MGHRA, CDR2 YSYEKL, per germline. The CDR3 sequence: CASSQVRGMNTEAFF. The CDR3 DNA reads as TGCGCCAGCAGCCAAGTTAGAGGGATGAACACTGAAGCTTTCTTT.

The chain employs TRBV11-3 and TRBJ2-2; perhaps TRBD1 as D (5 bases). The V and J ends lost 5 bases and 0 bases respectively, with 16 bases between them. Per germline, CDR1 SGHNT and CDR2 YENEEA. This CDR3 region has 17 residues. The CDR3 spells CASSPGPGLTNTGELFF. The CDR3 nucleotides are TGTGCCAGCAGCCCAGGGCCCGGGCTAACGAACACCGGGGAGCTGTTTTTT.

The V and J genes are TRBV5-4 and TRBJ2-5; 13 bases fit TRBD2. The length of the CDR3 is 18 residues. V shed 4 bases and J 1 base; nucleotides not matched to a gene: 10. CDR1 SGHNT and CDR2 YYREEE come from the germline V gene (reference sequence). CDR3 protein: CASSPGTSGTVIQETQYF. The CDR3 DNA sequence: TGTGCCAGCAGCCCTGGGACTAGCGGGACGGTCATCCAAGAGACCCAGTACTTC.

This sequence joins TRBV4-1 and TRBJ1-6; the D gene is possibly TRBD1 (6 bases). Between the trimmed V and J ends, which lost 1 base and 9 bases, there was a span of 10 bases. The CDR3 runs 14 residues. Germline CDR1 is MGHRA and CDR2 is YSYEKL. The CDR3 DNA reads TGCGCCAGCAGCCAAGCAGGGGAGGGTTCACCCCTCCACTTT. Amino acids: CASSQAGEGSPLHF.

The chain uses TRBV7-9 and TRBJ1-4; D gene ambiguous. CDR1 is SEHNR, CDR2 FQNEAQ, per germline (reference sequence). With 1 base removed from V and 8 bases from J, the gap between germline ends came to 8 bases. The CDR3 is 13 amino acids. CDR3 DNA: TGTGCCAGCAGCTTAGGGACTATCGAAAAACTGTTTTTT. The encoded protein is CASSLGTIEKLFF. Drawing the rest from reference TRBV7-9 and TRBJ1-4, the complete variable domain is DTGVSQNPRHKITKRGQNVTFRCDPISEHNRLYWYRQTLGQGPEFLTYFQNEAQLEKSRLLSDRFSAERPKGSFSTLEIQRTEQGDSAMYLCASSLGTIEKLFFGSGTQLSVL.

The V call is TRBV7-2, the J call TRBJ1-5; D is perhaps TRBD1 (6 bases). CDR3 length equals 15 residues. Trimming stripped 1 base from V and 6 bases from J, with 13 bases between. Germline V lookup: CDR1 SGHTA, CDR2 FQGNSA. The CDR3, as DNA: TGTGCCAGCAGCTTAGACGGTGGGGGGGCTCAGCCCCAGCATTTT. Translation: CASSLDGGGAQPQHF.

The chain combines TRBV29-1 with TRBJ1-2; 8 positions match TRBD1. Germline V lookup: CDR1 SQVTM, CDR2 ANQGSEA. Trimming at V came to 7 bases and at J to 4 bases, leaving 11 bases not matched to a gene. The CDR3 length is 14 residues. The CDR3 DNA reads TGCAGCGCCACGATCAGGGGGCTTTTCTATGGCTACACCTTC. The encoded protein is CSATIRGLFYGYTF.

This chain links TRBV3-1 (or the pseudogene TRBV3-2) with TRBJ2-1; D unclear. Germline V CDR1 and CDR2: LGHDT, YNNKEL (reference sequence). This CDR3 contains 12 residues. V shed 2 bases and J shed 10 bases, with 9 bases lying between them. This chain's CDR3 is CASSQTELEQFF. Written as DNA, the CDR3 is TGTGCCAGCAGCCAAACAGAATTGGAGCAGTTCTTC.

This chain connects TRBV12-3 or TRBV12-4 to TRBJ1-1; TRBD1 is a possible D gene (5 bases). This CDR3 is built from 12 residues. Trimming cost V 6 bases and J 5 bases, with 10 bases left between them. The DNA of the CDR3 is TGTGCCAGCAGCAAGGACATGACTGAAGCTTTCTTT. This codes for CASSKDMTEAFF.

CDR3 in amino acids: CASSLGSSGGDTQYF. CDR3 nucleotide sequence: TGTGCCAGCAGCTTAGGGAGTAGCGGGGGAGATACGCAGTATTTT. V is TRBV7-2 and J is TRBJ2-3; TRBD2 matches at 9 bases. CDR3 size: 15 residues. CDR1 is SGHTA and CDR2 is FQGNSA in the germline V gene. V trimming: 1 base; J trimming: 5 bases; junction bases outside the gene matches: 4.

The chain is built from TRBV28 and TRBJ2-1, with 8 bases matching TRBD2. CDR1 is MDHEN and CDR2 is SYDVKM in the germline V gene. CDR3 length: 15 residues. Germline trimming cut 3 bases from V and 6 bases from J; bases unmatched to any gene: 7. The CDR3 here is CASSFWGLVANEQFF. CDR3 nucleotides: TGTGCCAGCAGTTTCTGGGGACTAGTGGCCAATGAGCAGTTCTTC.

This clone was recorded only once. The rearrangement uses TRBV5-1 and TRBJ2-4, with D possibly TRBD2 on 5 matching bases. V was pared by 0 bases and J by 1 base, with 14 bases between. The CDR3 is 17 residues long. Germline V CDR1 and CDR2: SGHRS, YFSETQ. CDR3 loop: CASSLAGGERAKNIQYF. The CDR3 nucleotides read TGCGCCAGCAGCTTGGCCGGAGGAGAAAGGGCCAAAAACATTCAGTACTTC.

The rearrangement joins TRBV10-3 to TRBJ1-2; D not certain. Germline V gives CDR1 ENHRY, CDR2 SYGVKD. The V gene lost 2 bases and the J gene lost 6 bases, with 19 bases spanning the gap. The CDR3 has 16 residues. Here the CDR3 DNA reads TGTGCCATCAGTGAGGTAGCGCCCGTCCGAGAGCATGGCTACACCTTC. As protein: CAISEVAPVREHGYTF.

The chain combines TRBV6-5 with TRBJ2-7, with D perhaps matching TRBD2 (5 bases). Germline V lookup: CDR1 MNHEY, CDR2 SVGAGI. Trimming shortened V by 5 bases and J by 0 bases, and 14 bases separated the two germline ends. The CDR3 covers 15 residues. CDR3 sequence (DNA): TGTGCCAGCAGTCAGACCCAGGCGGGCTCCTACGAGCAGTACTTC. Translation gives CASSQTQAGSYEQYF.

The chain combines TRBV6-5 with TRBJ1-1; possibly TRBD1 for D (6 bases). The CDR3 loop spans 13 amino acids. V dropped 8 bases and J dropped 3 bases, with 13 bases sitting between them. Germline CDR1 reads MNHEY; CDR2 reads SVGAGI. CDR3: CASGGGRYTEAFF. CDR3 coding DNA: TGTGCCAGCGGGGGGGGCCGGTACACTGAAGCTTTCTTT.

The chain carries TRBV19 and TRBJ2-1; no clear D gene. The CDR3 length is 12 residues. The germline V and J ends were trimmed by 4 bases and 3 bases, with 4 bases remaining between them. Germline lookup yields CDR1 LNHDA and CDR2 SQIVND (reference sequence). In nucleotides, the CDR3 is TGTGCCAGTAGTAGCGTCTACAATGAGCAGTTCTTC. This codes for CASSSVYNEQFF. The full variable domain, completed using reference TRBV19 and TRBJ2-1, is DGGITQSPKYLFRKEGQNVTLSCEQNLNHDAMYWYRQDPGQGLRLIYYSQIVNDFQKGDIAEGYSVSREKKESFPLTVTSAQKNPTAFYLCASSSVYNEQFFGPGTRLTVL.

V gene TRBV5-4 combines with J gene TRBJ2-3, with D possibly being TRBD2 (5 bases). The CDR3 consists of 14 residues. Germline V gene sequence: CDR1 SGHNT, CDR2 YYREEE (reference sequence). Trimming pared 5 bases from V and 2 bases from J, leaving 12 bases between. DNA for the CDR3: TGTGCCAGCAGAAAAGCGGAGAACACAGATACGCAGTATTTT. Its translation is CASRKAENTDTQYF.

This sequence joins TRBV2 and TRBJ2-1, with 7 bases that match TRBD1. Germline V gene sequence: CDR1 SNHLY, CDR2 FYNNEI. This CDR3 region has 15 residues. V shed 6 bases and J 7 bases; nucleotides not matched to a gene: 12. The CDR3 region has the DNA TGTGCCAGCAGCCCCGCCCGACAGGGTTCTAATGAGCAGTTCTTC. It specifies CASSPARQGSNEQFF.

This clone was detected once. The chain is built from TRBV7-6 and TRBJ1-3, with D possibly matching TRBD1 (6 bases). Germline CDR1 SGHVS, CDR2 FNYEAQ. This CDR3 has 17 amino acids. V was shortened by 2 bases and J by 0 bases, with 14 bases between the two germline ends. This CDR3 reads CASSLREGVYSGNTIYF. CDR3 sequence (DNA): TGTGCCAGCAGCTTAAGGGAGGGGGTCTACTCTGGAAACACCATATATTTT. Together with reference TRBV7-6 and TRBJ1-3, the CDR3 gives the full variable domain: GAGVSQSPRYKVTKRGQDVALRCDPISGHVSLYWYRQALGQGPEFLTYFNYEAQQDKSGLPNDRFSAERPEGSISTLTIQRTEQRDSAMYRCASSLREGVYSGNTIYFGEGSWLTVV.